This T cell receptor beta chain was captured by sequencing in a study of memory CD4+ T cells and cytomegalovirus serostatus. V lost 2 bases, J lost 3 bases, and 4 bases lay in between. CDR3 length equals 13 residues. Germline V lookup: CDR1 MNHEY, CDR2 SVGAGI. Remarks on this clone: Its antigen is not identified.

Assay used: immunoSEQ multiplex PCR; TCRdb lists only in-frame clones, some missing. The sample comprises around 50,000 clones, around 80% of which are singletons, and approximately 0.7% rests with the top ten. Single viable CD3+CD4+CD8-CD45RO+ cells were sorted as the memory CD4+ T cells. Donors' CMV status reflects serum IgG against pp150, pp28, p38, p52. After thawing, CD4+ T cells were positively selected. General study points: Suggested: most of the CMV-linked TCR signature lies in CD4+ memory cells.

The source material was memory CD4+ T cells from blood. This clonotype was sampled from an adult in good health and CMV-seronegative. The rearrangement links TRBV6-5 to TRBJ2-2; unclear D gene. CDR3 sequence (DNA): TGTGCCAGCAGTTACGAGGACACCGGGGAGCTGTTTTTT. Its protein product is CASSYEDTGELFF.